This T cell receptor beta chain was sequenced for a study of T cells in Graves' hyperthyroidism and ophthalmopathy. Notes on the study in general: Ophthalmopathy was separated from stable hyperthyroidism by a 13 V-J model. Clonotypes that were expanded in thyroid above 0.001 mostly appeared in blood too.

Germline assignment: CDR1 SGHTA and CDR2 FQGNSA. V was cut by 4 bases and J by 4 bases, with 10 bases left in between. CDR3 length equals 13 residues. This clonotype was observed a handful of times. Its antigen remains unknown. The study defined stable Graves' hyperthyroidism as no ophthalmopathy progression within 18 months. Amplified regions were TCR beta CDR3 sequences from RNA transcripts. The TCR CDR3 was amplified in a first-round RT-PCR using the HTBI primer set. TCRdb redid the calling of the multiplex PCR reads with MiXCR, one entry per CDR3 protein. The sample lists 700,000 to 850,000 distinct CDR3 sequences, over 35% occurring once.

The clonotype originates from a middle-aged woman with Graves' hyperthyroidism. Input material: blood. The chain carries TRBV7-2 and TRBJ1-1; D not certain. CDR3 coding DNA: TGTGCCAGCAGCTCGCAGGCAGGCACTGAAGCTTTCTTT. This codes for CASSSQAGTEAFF.